This note documents a single T cell receptor (beta chain) sequence. This entry comes from a study of blood T cell repertoires in COVID-19. TCRdb's copy holds only in-frame clones and misses some; the assay was immunoSEQ multiplex PCR. The sample lists roughly 150,000 clones, roughly 86% seen once, with about 2.7% in the top ten. The sequenced material came from peripheral blood. The sequence derives from a woman over 75 with COVID-19, enrolled during active disease.

CDR3 bases: TGCGCCAGCAGCTTAGGGGGGACAGGGGAAGAGACCCAGTACTTC. The encoded protein is CASSLGGTGEETQYF. The chain is built from TRBV5-1 and TRBJ2-5; 10 bases are a match to TRBD1. V trimming: 2 bases; J trimming: 3 bases; junction bases outside the gene matches: 4. The CDR3 runs 15 residues. Germline values: CDR1 SGHRS, CDR2 YFSETQ. Full variable domain (missing parts from reference TRBV5-1 and TRBJ2-5): KAGVTQTPRYLIKTRGQQVTLSCSPISGHRSVSWYQQTPGQGLQFLFEYFSETQRNKGNFPGRFSGRQFSNSRSEMNVSTLELGDSALYLCASSLGGTGEETQYFGPGTRLLVL.